This T cell receptor beta chain was found in a study of blood T cell repertoires in COVID-19. Profiled with immunoSEQ multiplex PCR; TCRdb holds only in-frame clones, not every one. The sample lists 84,000 or so clones, 75% to 85% occurring once. CDR1 and CDR2 (germline): KGHSH, LQKENI. This CDR3 is built from 14 residues. Trimming shortened V by 6 bases and J by 0 bases, and 12 bases separated the two germline ends. This clone has more than one count but fewer than ten. It was during active infection that Seattle patients were enrolled and then longitudinally followed. The chain uses TRBV18 and TRBJ2-7; D gene uncertain. The sequence derives from a man in his 60s with COVID-19, enrolled during active disease. The source material was peripheral blood. The CDR3 loop is CASSSDYNSYEQYF. The DNA for the CDR3 is TGTGCCAGCTCCTCCGATTACAACTCCTACGAGCAGTACTTC.